This passage covers 14 T cell receptor beta chains from one sample sequenced in a study of CD8 T cells in ankylosing spondylitis. MiXCR, run by TCRdb on the 5' RACE reads, gives a single entry per CDR3 protein. Among around 39,000 distinct CDR3 sequences, approximately 10% were seen once, and the ten largest hold over 20%. Material: synovial fluid, either unsorted or a sorted T cell fraction (not recorded which). These receptors were taken from a male donor with ankylosing spondylitis.

This clonotype was recorded many times. V usage is TRBV7-3 and J usage is TRBJ2-7, with D possibly being TRBD1 or TRBD2 (6 bases each). CDR1 is SGHTA and CDR2 is FQGTGA in the germline V gene. CDR3 length equals 15 residues. Between the trimmed V and J ends, which lost 0 bases and 7 bases, there was a span of 16 bases. The CDR3 sequence is CASSLTLGGLEEQYF. DNA for the CDR3: TGTGCCAGCAGCTTAACTTTAGGGGGGTTGGAAGAGCAGTACTTC.

This clonotype was detected many times. The J gene is TRBJ1-4, the V gene TRBV12-3 or TRBV12-4, with 7 bases fitting TRBD1. The length of the CDR3 is 14 residues. V lost 6 bases to trimming and J lost 8 bases; unmatched junction nucleotides: 9. The DNA of the CDR3 is TGTGCCAGCAGGGAGGGGGCGCTTTGGGAAAAACTGTTTTTT. Its translation is CASREGALWEKLFF.

The V and J genes are TRBV7-9 and TRBJ2-7; 7 positions agree with TRBD1. V dropped 2 bases and J dropped 2; count of bases not matched to a gene: 12. The CDR3 covers 17 residues. Looked up from germline, CDR1 is SEHNR and CDR2 is FQNEAQ (reference sequence). The CDR3 protein is CASSLRPTRDRAYEQYF. The CDR3 DNA is TGTGCCAGCAGCTTAAGGCCCACCAGGGACAGAGCCTACGAGCAGTACTTC. Full variable domain (rest looked up from reference TRBV7-9 and TRBJ2-7): DTGVSQNPRHKITKRGQNVTFRCDPISEHNRLYWYRQTLGQGPEFLTYFQNEAQLEKSRLLSDRFSAERPKGSFSTLEIQRTEQGDSAMYLCASSLRPTRDRAYEQYFGPGTRLTVT.

The V call is TRBV9, the J call TRBJ1-1; 7 bases line up with TRBD1. The germline V gene has CDR1 SGDLS and CDR2 YYNGEE. With V trimmed by 4 bases and J by 3 bases, 6 bases remained unmatched. The CDR3 is 14 amino acids. In DNA, the CDR3 is TGTGCCAGCAGCCCATACGACAGGGACACTGAAGCTTTCTTT. This translates into CASSPYDRDTEAFF.

At least ten counts were recorded for this clonotype. The chain links TRBV6-1 to TRBJ1-1; a weak D match, TRBD1 (5 bases). The germline CDR1 and CDR2 sequences are MNHNS and SASEGT. The CDR3 has 14 amino acids. The ends were cut back, 5 bases at V and 4 bases at J, with 14 bases in the middle. The CDR3 region is CASSTSGWTTEAFF. CDR3 nucleotides: TGTGCCAGCAGTACGTCAGGGTGGACCACTGAAGCTTTCTTT.

This clonotype was detected a few times. The V gene is TRBV28, the J gene TRBJ2-3; TRBD1 matches 7 bases. Germline-derived CDR1 and CDR2 are MDHEN and SYDVKM. The CDR3 loop spans 14 amino acids. The V segment lost 6 bases and the J segment 4 bases; nucleotides outside the gene matches: 7. The CDR3 here is CASSRDRAADTQYF. CDR3 DNA: TGTGCCAGCAGCCGCGACAGGGCAGCAGATACGCAGTATTTT.

This clonotype was observed a handful of times. The chain recombines TRBV5-6 with TRBJ2-2; 9 nucleotides match TRBD2. The germline CDR1 and CDR2 sequences are SGHDT and YYEEEE. V was clipped by 0 bases and J by 4 bases; unmatched bases: 4. This CDR3 is built from 16 residues. CDR3 region: CASSLGRTSATGELFF. The DNA for the CDR3 is TGTGCCAGCAGCTTGGGTCGGACTAGCGCCACCGGGGAGCTGTTTTTT.

This clonotype was picked up many times. The genes are TRBV7-3 and TRBJ2-3, with 8 bases aligning to TRBD2. V dropped 5 bases and J dropped 0; count of bases not matched to a gene: 4. The CDR3 extends over 15 amino acids. The germline V gene encodes CDR1 SGHTA and CDR2 FQGTGA. CDR3 region: CASSTAGASTDTQYF. Written as DNA, the CDR3 is TGTGCCAGCAGCACAGCGGGAGCTAGCACAGATACGCAGTATTTT.

This clonotype was seen at least ten times. The chain combines TRBV11-2 with TRBJ2-5, with D unclear. The V end lost 2 bases, the J end lost 10 bases, and 14 bases lay between the germline ends. This CDR3 region has 13 residues. Germline V gene data show CDR1 as SGHAT and CDR2 as FQNNGV. CDR3 region: CASSLQDGLVQYF. The CDR3 nucleotides are TGTGCCAGCAGCTTACAAGACGGGTTGGTCCAGTACTTC. Combining the CDR3 with reference TRBV11-2 and TRBJ2-5 gives the whole variable domain EAGVAQSPRYKIIEKRQSVAFWCNPISGHATLYWYQQILGQGPKLLIQFQNNGVVDDSQLPKDRFSAERLKGVDSTLKIQPAKLEDSAVYLCASSLQDGLVQYFGPGTRLLVL.

This clonotype came up a few times. Given a much more abundant clone one base away, this may be a read error. The conserved phenylalanine or tryptophan normally closing the CDR3 is absent here, so this likely arose from a read error. The rearrangement uses TRBV11-1 and TRBJ2-3, with no clear D. The CDR3 has 18 residues. Germline V gives CDR1 SGHAT, CDR2 FQDESV (reference sequence). Trimming left V 1 base short and J 5 bases short, with 22 bases between. CDR3 sequence: CASSLDVSPRETRDTQYL. Here the CDR3 DNA reads TGTGCCAGCAGCTTAGATGTTTCCCCGCGTGAGACGAGAGATACGCAGTATCTT.

V is TRBV14 and J is TRBJ2-7, with no clear D. CDR3 length: 13 amino acids. Germline CDR1 reads SGHDN; CDR2 reads FVKESK. Trimming pared 4 bases from V and 3 bases from J, leaving 10 bases between. CDR3 protein: CASSPGRVYEQYF. DNA for the CDR3: TGTGCCAGCAGCCCTGGACGGGTCTACGAGCAGTACTTC.

The sample holds a few counts of this clonotype. The rearrangement uses TRBV5-1 and TRBJ2-7; 12 nucleotides agree with TRBD1. CDR1 and CDR2 (germline): SGHRS, YFSETQ. The junction had 8 bases not matched to a gene; V was cut back by 5 bases and J by 5 bases. The CDR3 is 15 residues long. The CDR3 sequence is CASRMGTGGFHEQYF. The CDR3 bases are TGCGCCAGCAGAATGGGGACAGGGGGCTTCCACGAGCAGTACTTC.

A remark on this clonotype: A clone one base away is much larger, so this may be a read error. The V gene is TRBV9, the J gene TRBJ2-2; maybe TRBD2 (5 bases). Germline lookup yields CDR1 SGDLS and CDR2 YYNGEE. The CDR3 totals 20 residues. V was pared by 0 bases and J by 9 bases, with 30 bases between. The chain's CDR3 is CASSVEDIGRWERGTRELFF. CDR3 bases: TGTGCCAGCAGCGTAGAAGACATCGGCCGGTGGGAGAGAGGAACCAGGGAGCTGTTTTTT.

The chain recombines TRBV28 with TRBJ2-3; TRBD2 matches at 10 bases. Germline CDR1 reads MDHEN; CDR2 reads SYDVKM. V gave up 7 bases and J gave up 3 bases; unmatched junction bases: 7. This CDR3 has 15 residues. DNA for the CDR3: TGTGCCAGCATCACACTAGCGGGGCGAACAGATACGCAGTATTTT. It translates to CASITLAGRTDTQYF.